This is a list of T cell receptor beta chains from one sample in a study of OX40 agonist ivuxolimab in advanced cancers. Method: immunoSEQ multiplex PCR; TCRdb's copy keeps in-frame clones and lacks some. The sample consists of 34,000 or so clones, roughly 81% of them appearing once. Sequenced here: CD4+ or CD8+ T cells sorted from blood, sampled in a trial of the OX40 agonist ivuxolimab. These receptors were obtained from an adult with an advanced solid tumor such as melanoma, head and neck, liver or kidney cancer. CDR3s leave out the opening cysteine and the closing phenylalanine or tryptophan. Each record gives: clone size, V gene, J gene, CDR3 protein. For some rows the clone size is stated as once, few or many, or as a class when expanded; others skip it.

NA	TRBV27	TRBJ2-1	ASSRPQGRNEQF
NA	TRBV6-5	TRBJ1-3	ASSSSFGTVGNTIY
NA	TRBV28	TRBJ1-3	ASSTLQGYTIY
NA	TRBV18	TRBJ1-1	ASSPEQGANTEAF
NA	TRBV4-2	TRBJ2-1	ASSQDGTGGLGRNEQF
NA	TRBV30	TRBJ1-2	ARDLRGYGYT
NA	TRBV19	TRBJ2-7	ASSITSGTSVSYEQY
few	TRBV28	TRBJ2-7	ASRDSDEQY
NA	TRBV7-6	TRBJ2-7	ASSSSWGGSGEQY
once	TRBV2	TRBJ2-5	ASRPEETQY
NA	TRBV6-1	TRBJ2-3	ASSPYRTDTQY
NA	TRBV5-6	TRBJ1-1	ASSFYQGAGEAF
NA	TRBV29-1	TRBJ2-1	SVEEKHSGPEQF
once	TRBV27	TRBJ2-5	ASSSGQRGTQY
NA	TRBV2	TRBJ1-1	ASSSSSWAEAF
NA	TRBV6-6	TRBJ2-7	ASSYHSGRASYEQY
NA	TRBV28	TRBJ2-7	ASSLEGYEQY
NA	TRBV7-9	TRBJ2-7	ASSFQGGGTEQY
NA	TRBV19	TRBJ1-2	ASSYVGRTNYGYT
NA	TRBV5-1	TRBJ2-1	ASSLGGFWSYNEQF
NA	TRBV7-2	TRBJ2-2	ASSLDRGLLF
NA	TRBV9	TRBJ2-7	ASSVELGSEQY
NA	TRBV19	TRBJ2-5	ASTRGGSQETQY
NA	TRBV29-1	TRBJ2-2	SAKGQGSTGELF
NA	TRBV2	TRBJ2-1	ASRGTSGRNEQF
medium-sized	TRBV4-1	TRBJ2-2	ASSQDVWVGVGELF
NA	TRBV18	TRBJ1-1	ASSPVGTMNTEAF
NA	TRBV29-1	TRBJ2-5	SVDEAGRETQY
once	TRBV6-1	TRBJ1-1	ASSSSYTEAF
once	TRBV5-4	TRBJ2-7	ASSLDRTLYEQY
NA	TRBV13	TRBJ2-7	ASSVYRGEQY